The T cell receptor beta chain described here comes from a study of T cells in Graves' hyperthyroidism and ophthalmopathy. There are many counts of this clonotype. RNA transcripts served as the template for amplifying TCR beta CDR3 regions. TCR CDR3 regions were first amplified by RT-PCR with HTBI primers. Each CDR3 protein gets one entry after TCRdb re-called the multiplex PCR reads with MiXCR. The sample consists of roughly 510,000 distinct CDR3 sequences, 46% of them appearing once. The specimen sequenced was peripheral blood or thyroid tissue (not recorded which). The source is an adult woman with Graves' disease, either hyperthyroidism or ophthalmopathy (not recorded which).

CDR3 loop: CASSLGLAGVETQYF. CDR3 nucleotides: TGTGCCAGCAGCTTGGGACTAGCGGGAGTCGAGACCCAGTACTTC. This chain uses TRBV7-9 with TRBJ2-5, with 14 bases lining up with TRBD2. Germline trimming cut 3 bases from V and 5 bases from J; bases unmatched to any gene: 2. The CDR3 runs to 15 residues. Germline V gene data show CDR1 as SEHNR and CDR2 as FQNEAQ (reference sequence).